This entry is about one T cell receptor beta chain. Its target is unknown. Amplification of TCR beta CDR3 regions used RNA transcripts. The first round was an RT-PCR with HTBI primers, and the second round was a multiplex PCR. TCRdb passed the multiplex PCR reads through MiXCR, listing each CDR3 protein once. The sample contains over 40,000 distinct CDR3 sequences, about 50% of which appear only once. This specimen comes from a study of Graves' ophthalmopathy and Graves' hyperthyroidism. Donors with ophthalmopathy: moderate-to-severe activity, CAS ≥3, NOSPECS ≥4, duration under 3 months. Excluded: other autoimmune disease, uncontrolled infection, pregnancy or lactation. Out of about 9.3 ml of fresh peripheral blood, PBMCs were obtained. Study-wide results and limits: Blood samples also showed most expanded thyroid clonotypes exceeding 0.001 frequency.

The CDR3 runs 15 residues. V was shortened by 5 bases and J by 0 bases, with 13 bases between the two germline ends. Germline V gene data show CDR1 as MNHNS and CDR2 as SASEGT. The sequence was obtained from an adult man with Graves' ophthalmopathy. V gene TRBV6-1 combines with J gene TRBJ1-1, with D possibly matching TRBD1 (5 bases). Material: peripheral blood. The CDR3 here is CASSTGRGVNTEAFF. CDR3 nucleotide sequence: TGTGCCAGCAGTACGGGACGGGGGGTGAACACTGAAGCTTTCTTT.